This TCR beta chain was obtained from a study of beta chain features in type 1 diabetes. Study-wide points: The naive, central memory and Treg TCRB repertoires of patients appeared to be more similar to one another than those of healthy donors. In all four CD4+ subsets, TCRB CDR3 length was significantly, moderately reduced in type 1 diabetes.

Investigators reverse transcribed all isolated RNA, so they sequenced expressed TCRB transcripts. Profiled with immunoSEQ multiplex PCR; TCRdb holds only in-frame clones, not every one. Counted here are 400,000 or so clones, around 12% occurring once; the ten biggest clones make up 0.0095% to 0.012%. Trimming removed 3 bases from V and 8 bases from J; junction bases left unmatched: 9. Per the germline V gene, CDR1 is MGHRA and CDR2 is YSYEKL. This CDR3 has 15 residues. Concerning this clone: The antigen remains unidentified.

The sequence derives from a woman aged 18-29 years with type 1 diabetes. Input material: naive CD4+ T cells from blood. The V gene is TRBV4-1, the J gene TRBJ2-1, with 8 positions matching TRBD2. CDR3 DNA: TGCGCCAGCAGCCATCCCGAGCGGGGGATCTATGAGCAGTTCTTC. Residues: CASSHPERGIYEQFF.